One and the same sample provided the 31 T cell receptor beta chains below, sequenced in a study of T cell repertoires in cytomegalovirus infection. Their recognized antigens are unknown. TCRdb re-called the reads with MiXCR, one entry per CDR3 protein. The table lists about 740,000 distinct CDR3 sequences, roughly 33% of them singletons. This specimen consisted of cultured PBMCs, obtained from culture after CMV antigen stimulation. The origin of the receptors is a human donor in good health (CMV status not recorded). Some clones in this sample may be carry-over from other donors' samples.

This chain links TRBV5-1 with TRBJ2-1, with 7 bases identical to TRBD1. This CDR3 has 14 residues. The germline CDR1 and CDR2 sequences are SGHRS and YFSETQ. V lost 4 bases, J lost 2 bases, and 3 bases stayed unmatched. CDR3 in DNA: TGCGCCAGCAGCACGGGACAGACCTACAATGAGCAGTTCTTC. Its translation is CASSTGQTYNEQFF.

V is TRBV7-8 and J is TRBJ2-7, with 10 nucleotides matching TRBD2. Germline lookup yields CDR1 SGHVS and CDR2 FQNEAQ. This CDR3 contains 17 residues. Losses at the gene ends were 5 bases for V and 3 bases for J; bases not matched to a gene: 13. The CDR3 protein is CASSPQMLAGANYEQYF. In DNA, the CDR3 is TGTGCCAGCAGCCCCCAGATGCTAGCGGGAGCCAACTACGAGCAGTACTTC. Using reference TRBV7-8 and TRBJ2-7 for the parts outside the CDR3, the full variable domain is GAGVSQSPRYKVAKRGQDVALRCDPISGHVSLFWYQQALGQGPEFLTYFQNEAQLDKSGLPSDRFFAERPEGSVSTLKIQRTQQEDSAVYLCASSPQMLAGANYEQYFGPGTRLTVT.

In its sample, this clonotype was seen a few times. This chain joins TRBV7-9 and TRBJ1-1, with unresolved D. The CDR3 has 12 residues. Trimming took 5 bases from V and 4 from J, leaving 8 bases between them. In germline, CDR1 is SEHNR, CDR2 FQNEAQ (reference sequence). CDR3: CASSPQRTEAFF. The CDR3 region has the DNA TGTGCCAGCAGCCCACAGCGCACTGAAGCTTTCTTT.

The rearrangement links TRBV10-3 to TRBJ2-5; no reliable D call. Germline assignment: CDR1 ENHRY and CDR2 SYGVKD. There are 13 residues in the CDR3. The V and J ends lost 4 bases and 1 base respectively, with 7 bases between them. The CDR3 spells CAISAGPQETQYF. CDR3 nucleotides: TGTGCCATCAGTGCCGGGCCCCAAGAGACCCAGTACTTC.

There are a few counts of this clonotype. The chain links TRBV4-2 to TRBJ1-3; unclear D gene. The CDR3 consists of 17 residues. The germline CDR1 and CDR2 sequences are LGHNA and YNFKEQ. Trimming left V 1 base short and J 0 bases short, with 13 bases between. The DNA for the CDR3 is TGTGCCAGCAGCCAAGTAGCAGGACGAATCTCTGGAAACACCATATATTTT. Its translation: CASSQVAGRISGNTIYF.

This clonotype was counted a few times. The chain employs TRBV7-4 and TRBJ2-5; unclear D gene. The CDR3 consists of 14 residues. The V end lost 2 bases, the J end lost 1 base, and 8 bases lay between the germline ends. Germline CDR1 SGHVT, CDR2 SQSDAQ. The DNA for the CDR3 is TGTGCCAGCAGCTTATATGACACCCAAGAGACCCAGTACTTC. Translated, it gives CASSLYDTQETQYF.

This clonotype was observed a few times. The genes are TRBV7-6 and TRBJ2-7, with TRBD1 matching 8 bases. Trimming removed 2 bases from V and 3 bases from J; junction bases left unmatched: 3. Germline CDR1 SGHVS, CDR2 FNYEAQ. This CDR3 contains 14 residues. CDR3 amino acids: CASSLYRGSYEQYF. CDR3 DNA: TGTGCCAGCAGCTTATACAGGGGGAGCTACGAGCAGTACTTC.

The V call is TRBV2, the J call TRBJ2-7; D unclear. This CDR3 region has 13 residues. CDR1 is SNHLY, CDR2 FYNNEI, per germline. CDR3 nucleotide sequence: TGTGCTACAAGTTTAATCTCGCTCTACGAGCAGTACTTC. Residues: CATSLISLYEQYF.

J is TRBJ2-3 and V is TRBV4-1; TRBD2 aligns across 15 bases. Per germline, CDR1 MGHRA and CDR2 YSYEKL. V was pared by 1 base and J by 2 bases, with 4 bases of the junction left unmatched. This CDR3 comprises 18 residues. The CDR3 DNA sequence: TGCGCCAGCAGCCAAGGGGGACTAGCGGGGGGTCACACAGATACGCAGTATTTT. Translated, it gives CASSQGGLAGGHTDTQYF.

The V gene is TRBV19, the J gene TRBJ1-1; the D is unclear. Trimming pared 6 bases from V and 2 bases from J, leaving 10 bases between. The length of the CDR3 is 13 residues. Germline values: CDR1 LNHDA, CDR2 SQIVND (reference sequence). DNA for the CDR3: TGTGCCAGTAGACAAGACCTCAACACTGAAGCTTTCTTT. Its protein product is CASRQDLNTEAFF.

This clonotype showed up many times. DNA of the CDR3: TGTGCCAGCAGCTTCAGCGGGAGTACCTACGAGCAGTACTTC. The encoded protein is CASSFSGSTYEQYF. The chain carries TRBV7-2 and TRBJ2-7; TRBD2 matches at 8 bases. With 3 bases clipped from V and 2 bases from J, the junction kept 3 bases outside the gene matches. The CDR3 covers 14 residues. Germline CDR1 is SGHTA and CDR2 is FQGNSA.

The rearrangement uses TRBV20-1 and TRBJ1-5, with TRBD1 as a possible D gene (6 bases). The length of the CDR3 is 14 residues. CDR1 is DFQATT and CDR2 is SNEGSKA in the germline V gene (reference sequence). V was shortened by 5 bases and J by 2 bases, with 13 bases between the two germline ends. The CDR3 sequence is CSAQGQFGNQPQHF. Written as DNA, the CDR3 is TGCAGTGCTCAAGGACAGTTTGGCAATCAGCCCCAGCATTTT.

This chain connects TRBV6-5 to TRBJ2-5; 7 positions agree with TRBD2. CDR3 length: 13 amino acids. CDR1 is MNHEY and CDR2 is SVGAGI in the germline V gene. Germline trimming cut 5 bases from V and 6 bases from J; bases unmatched to any gene: 6. This CDR3 reads CASSPGGGQTQYF. The CDR3 DNA reads as TGTGCCAGCAGTCCGGGGGGAGGGCAGACCCAGTACTTC.

The rearrangement uses TRBV7-2 and TRBJ2-3; 10 bases match TRBD2. V trimming: 1 base; J trimming: 5 bases; junction bases outside the gene matches: 6. The V gene's germline CDR1 is SGHTA and CDR2 FQGNSA. The CDR3 is made up of 16 amino acids. The DNA for the CDR3 is TGTGCCAGCAGCTTAGGACCAGCGGGAGGGAAAGATACGCAGTATTTT. It specifies CASSLGPAGGKDTQYF.

This clonotype was counted a few times. This sequence joins TRBV7-6 and TRBJ1-2; weak D call: TRBD1 (5 bases). This CDR3 region has 15 residues. V lost 10 bases and J 4 bases, leaving 22 bases between the germline ends. Looked up from germline, CDR1 is SGHVS and CDR2 is FNYEAQ. As DNA, the CDR3 is TGTGCCATCGAACGGGGGGGAGGTGGTGCCTATGGCTACACCTTC. Amino acids: CAIERGGGGAYGYTF.

Only one count was recorded for this clonotype. Since no conserved phenylalanine or tryptophan closes the CDR3, a read error is the likely cause. J is TRBJ1-2 and V is TRBV7-2; D unresolved. Germline loops: CDR1 SGHTA, CDR2 FQGNSA. This CDR3 spans 12 amino acids. Between the trimmed V and J ends, which lost 2 bases and 6 bases, there was a span of 7 bases. CDR3 amino acids: CASSLNGDGYTL. The CDR3 DNA reads as TGTGCCAGCAGCTTAAACGGGGATGGCTACACCCTC.

This clonotype was detected only a few times. The chain recombines TRBV4-1 with TRBJ2-5; D unresolved. Germline CDR1 and CDR2: MGHRA and YSYEKL. The CDR3 is made up of 15 amino acids. V lost 0 bases and J lost 2, with 10 bases in between. The CDR3 region is CASSQESWQQETQYF. In DNA, the CDR3 is TGCGCCAGCAGCCAAGAAAGTTGGCAGCAAGAGACCCAGTACTTC.

V usage is TRBV5-1 and J usage is TRBJ1-3; 7 bases line up with TRBD1. Trimming removed 0 bases from V and 6 bases from J; junction bases left unmatched: 6. Germline-derived CDR1 and CDR2 are SGHRS and YFSETQ. The CDR3 contains 15 residues. As DNA, the CDR3 is TGCGCCAGCAGCTTGGGGGACAGCCACGAAAACACCATATATTTT. This gives the protein CASSLGDSHENTIYF. The full variable domain, its missing parts supplied by reference TRBV5-1 and TRBJ1-3, is KAGVTQTPRYLIKTRGQQVTLSCSPISGHRSVSWYQQTPGQGLQFLFEYFSETQRNKGNFPGRFSGRQFSNSRSEMNVSTLELGDSALYLCASSLGDSHENTIYFGEGSWLTVV.

The gene calls are TRBV7-8 and TRBJ1-4; no clear D gene. The germline V and J ends were trimmed by 3 bases and 2 bases, with 16 bases remaining between them. The length of the CDR3 is 17 residues. Germline CDR1 and CDR2: SGHVS and FQNEAQ. The CDR3 DNA follows: TGTGCCAGCAGCTTCGATTGGGGTTTCGGCACTAATGAAAAACTGTTTTTT. This translates into CASSFDWGFGTNEKLFF.

This chain links TRBV15 with TRBJ2-2; no reliable D call. Between the trimmed V and J ends, which lost 8 bases and 6 bases, there was a span of 10 bases. This CDR3 has 12 amino acids. From germline, CDR1 is LNHNV and CDR2 YYDKDF (reference sequence). The CDR3 is CATRLTSGELFF. CDR3 nucleotides: TGTGCCACCCGCCTTACGTCCGGGGAGCTGTTTTTT.

The chain employs TRBV30 and TRBJ1-1; 10 bases fit TRBD1. Germline CDR1 is GTSNPN and CDR2 is SVGIG (reference sequence). V gave up 8 bases and J gave up 5 bases; unmatched junction bases: 8. The CDR3 has 13 amino acids. The CDR3 loop is CARRDRGMTEAFF. As DNA, the CDR3 is TGTGCCCGCCGGGACAGGGGTATGACTGAAGCTTTCTTT.

This clonotype appeared once. V gene TRBV6-5 combines with J gene TRBJ2-5, with D perhaps TRBD2 (6 bases). Germline values: CDR1 MNHEY, CDR2 SVGAGI. V lost 5 bases and J lost 6, with 16 bases in between. CDR3 length: 14 residues. CDR3 DNA: TGTGCCAGCAGTGCCCCCGGGAGAAGGCAGACCCAGTACTTC. Its translation is CASSAPGRRQTQYF.

This clonotype was seen many times. The J gene is TRBJ2-7, the V gene TRBV7-2; D might be TRBD2 (6 bases). The germline V gene has CDR1 SGHTA and CDR2 FQGNSA. V was pared by 5 bases and J by 7 bases, with 12 bases between. CDR3 length: 12 residues. CDR3 coding DNA: TGTGCCAGCAGCCCTCATGCGGGGGAGCAGTACTTC. This gives the protein CASSPHAGEQYF.

The chain links TRBV6-2 or TRBV6-3 to TRBJ2-7, with 7 nucleotides matching TRBD2. The CDR3 sequence is 17 residues long. V lost 6 bases and J lost 2; bases outside the gene matches: 16. The V gene's germline CDR1 is MNHEY and CDR2 SVGEGT. CDR3 amino acids: CASSYPLGGGFTYEQYF. The DNA of the CDR3 is TGTGCCAGCAGCTACCCCCTCGGGGGAGGGTTCACCTACGAGCAGTACTTC.

The chain is built from TRBV19 and TRBJ1-5; a possible D gene is TRBD1 (5 bases). Per the germline V gene, CDR1 is LNHDA and CDR2 is SQIVND (reference sequence). CDR3 size: 15 residues. Trimming removed 5 bases from V and 1 base from J, with 12 bases in between. CDR3 protein: CASSRPGGSNQPQHF. CDR3 nucleotide sequence: TGTGCCAGTAGTCGTCCGGGGGGGAGCAATCAGCCCCAGCATTTT.

This clonotype was observed a few times. The chain couples TRBV20-1 to TRBJ2-3; TRBD1 is a possible D gene (6 bases). The length of the CDR3 is 13 residues. Germline V gives CDR1 DFQATT, CDR2 SNEGSKA (reference sequence). The germline V and J ends were trimmed by 6 bases and 4 bases, with 14 bases remaining between them. DNA for the CDR3: TGCAGTGCGTACAACAGGGACCCAGATACGCAGTATTTT. Translating it yields CSAYNRDPDTQYF.

This rearrangement joins TRBV2 to TRBJ1-1, with 8 bases lining up with TRBD1. Unmatched junction bases numbered 8, after V lost 2 bases and J lost 9 bases. The CDR3 loop spans 14 amino acids. Germline V gene data show CDR1 as SNHLY and CDR2 as FYNNEI. The CDR3 loop reads CASSEPRTGRKAFF. Here the CDR3 DNA reads TGTGCCAGCAGTGAACCTAGGACAGGGAGAAAAGCTTTCTTT.

V gene TRBV6-5 combines with J gene TRBJ1-1, with a possible D match to TRBD1 (6 bases). The V and J ends lost 5 bases and 5 bases respectively, with 15 bases between them. Germline V gives CDR1 MNHEY, CDR2 SVGAGI. The CDR3 spans 14 residues. The DNA for the CDR3 is TGTGCCAGCAGTCCCCCAGGGGTGTGGACTGAAGCTTTCTTT. Translated: CASSPPGVWTEAFF.

The CDR3 region is CASSPQASSSYNEQFF. DNA of the CDR3: TGTGCCAGCAGCCCACAAGCCTCGAGCTCCTACAATGAGCAGTTCTTC. The chain couples TRBV11-2 to TRBJ2-1; D remains ambiguous. Trimming shortened V by 5 bases and J by 0 bases, and 14 bases separated the two germline ends. Per the germline V gene, CDR1 is SGHAT and CDR2 is FQNNGV. There are 16 residues in the CDR3.

The chain joins TRBV19 to TRBJ2-3; D gene uncertain. The V end lost 3 bases, the J end lost 2 bases, and 6 bases lay between the germline ends. CDR3 length: 13 residues. Germline CDR1 and CDR2: LNHDA and SQIVND (reference sequence). The CDR3 bases are TGTGCCAGTAGTATCGAACTCACAGATACGCAGTATTTT. It encodes CASSIELTDTQYF.

CDR3 protein: CASSCGQDEISLWDTQYF. DNA for the CDR3: TGTGCCAGCAGCTGCGGACAGGACGAAATTAGTTTATGGGATACGCAGTATTTT. The rearrangement uses TRBV7-7 and TRBJ2-3; 7 bases map to TRBD1. V lost 4 bases and J lost 6; bases outside the gene matches: 19. This CDR3 region has 18 residues. Germline values: CDR1 SSHAT, CDR2 FNYEAQ (reference sequence).